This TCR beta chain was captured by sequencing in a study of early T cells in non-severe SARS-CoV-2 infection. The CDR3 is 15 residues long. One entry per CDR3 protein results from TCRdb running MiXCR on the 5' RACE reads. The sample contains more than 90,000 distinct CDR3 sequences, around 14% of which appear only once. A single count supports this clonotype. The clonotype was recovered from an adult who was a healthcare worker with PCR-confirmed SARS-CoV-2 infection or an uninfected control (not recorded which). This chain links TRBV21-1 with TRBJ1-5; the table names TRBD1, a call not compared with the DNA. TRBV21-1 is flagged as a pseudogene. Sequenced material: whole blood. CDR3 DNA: TGTGCCAGCAGCAATGACAGGGGACCGAGTCAGCCCCAGCATTTT. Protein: CASSNDRGPSQPQHF.